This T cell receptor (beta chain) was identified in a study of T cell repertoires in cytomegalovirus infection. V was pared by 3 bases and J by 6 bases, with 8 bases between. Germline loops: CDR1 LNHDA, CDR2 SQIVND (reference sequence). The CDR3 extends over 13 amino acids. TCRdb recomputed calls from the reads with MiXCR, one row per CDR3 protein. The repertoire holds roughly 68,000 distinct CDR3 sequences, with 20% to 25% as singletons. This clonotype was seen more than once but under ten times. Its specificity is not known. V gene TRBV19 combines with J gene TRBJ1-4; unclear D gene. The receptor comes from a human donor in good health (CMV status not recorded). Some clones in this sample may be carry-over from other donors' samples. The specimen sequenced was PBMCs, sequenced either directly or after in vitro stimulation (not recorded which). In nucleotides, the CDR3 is TGTGCCAGTAGTATCCGGGAAGATGAAAAACTGTTTTTT. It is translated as CASSIREDEKLFF.